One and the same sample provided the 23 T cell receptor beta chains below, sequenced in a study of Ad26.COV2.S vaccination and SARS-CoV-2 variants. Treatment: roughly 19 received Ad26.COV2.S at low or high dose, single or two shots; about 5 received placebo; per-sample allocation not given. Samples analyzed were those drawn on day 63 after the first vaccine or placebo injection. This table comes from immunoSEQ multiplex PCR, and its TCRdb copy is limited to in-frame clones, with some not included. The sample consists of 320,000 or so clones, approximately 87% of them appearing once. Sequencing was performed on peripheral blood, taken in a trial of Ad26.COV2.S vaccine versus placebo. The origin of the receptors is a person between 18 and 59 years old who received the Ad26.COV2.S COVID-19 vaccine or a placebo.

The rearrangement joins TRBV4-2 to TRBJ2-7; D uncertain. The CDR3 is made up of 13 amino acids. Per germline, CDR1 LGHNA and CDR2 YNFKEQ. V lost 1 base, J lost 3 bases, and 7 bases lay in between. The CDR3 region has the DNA TGTGCCAGCAGCCAAGGTGTCGGCTACGAGCAGTACGTC. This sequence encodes CASSQGVGYEQYV.

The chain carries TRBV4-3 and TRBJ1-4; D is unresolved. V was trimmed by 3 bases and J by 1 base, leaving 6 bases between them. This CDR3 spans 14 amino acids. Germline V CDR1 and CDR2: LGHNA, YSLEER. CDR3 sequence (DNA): TGCGCCAGCAGCCAGGGATTAACTAATGAAAAACTGTTTTTT. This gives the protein CASSQGLTNEKLFF.

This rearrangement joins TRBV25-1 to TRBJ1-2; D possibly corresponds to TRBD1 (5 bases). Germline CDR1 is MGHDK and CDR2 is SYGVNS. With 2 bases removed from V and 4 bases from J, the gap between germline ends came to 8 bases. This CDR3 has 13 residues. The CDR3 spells CASSELDIYGYTF. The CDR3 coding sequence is TGTGCCAGCAGTGAACTGGACATCTATGGCTACACCTTC.

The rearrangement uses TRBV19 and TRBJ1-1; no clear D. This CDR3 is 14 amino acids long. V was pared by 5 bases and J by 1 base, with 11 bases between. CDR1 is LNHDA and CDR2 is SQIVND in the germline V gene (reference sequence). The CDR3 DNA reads TGTGCCAGTAGTCTCTTGGACGGGAACACTGAAGCTTTCTTT. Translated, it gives CASSLLDGNTEAFF.

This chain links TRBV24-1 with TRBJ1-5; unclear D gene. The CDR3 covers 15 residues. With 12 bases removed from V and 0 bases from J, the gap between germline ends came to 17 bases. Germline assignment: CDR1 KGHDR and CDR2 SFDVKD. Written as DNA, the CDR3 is TGTGCCTCCCGAGGTCAAGGATATAGCAATCAGCCCCAGCATTTT. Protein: CASRGQGYSNQPQHF.

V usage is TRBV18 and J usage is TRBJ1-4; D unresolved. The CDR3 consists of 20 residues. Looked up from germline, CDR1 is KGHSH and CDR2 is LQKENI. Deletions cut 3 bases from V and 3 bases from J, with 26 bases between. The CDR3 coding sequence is TGTGCCAGCTCACCTCAATCGGACCCACTTTCCCCAGGACCTAATGAAAAACTGTTTTTT. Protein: CASSPQSDPLSPGPNEKLFF.

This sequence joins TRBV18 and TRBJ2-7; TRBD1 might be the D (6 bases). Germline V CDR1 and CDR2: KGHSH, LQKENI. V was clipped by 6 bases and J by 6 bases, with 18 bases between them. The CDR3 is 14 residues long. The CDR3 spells CASSPTSTGSEQYV. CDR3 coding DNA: TGTGCCAGCTCCCCGACCTCGACAGGTTCCGAGCAGTACGTC.

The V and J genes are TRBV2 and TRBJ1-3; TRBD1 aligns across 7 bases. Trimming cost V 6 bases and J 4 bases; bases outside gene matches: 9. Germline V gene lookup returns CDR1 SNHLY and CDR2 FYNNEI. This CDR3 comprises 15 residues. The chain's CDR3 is CASRDEGARGNTIYF. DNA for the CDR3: TGTGCCAGCAGGGACGAGGGGGCCAGAGGAAACACCATATATTTT.

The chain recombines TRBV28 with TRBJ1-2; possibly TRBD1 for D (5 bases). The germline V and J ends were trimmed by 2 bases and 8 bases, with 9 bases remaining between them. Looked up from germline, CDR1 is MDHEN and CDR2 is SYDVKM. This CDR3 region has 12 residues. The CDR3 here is CASSLSRGGYTF. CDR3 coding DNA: TGTGCCAGCAGTTTAAGTCGGGGGGGCTACACCTTC.

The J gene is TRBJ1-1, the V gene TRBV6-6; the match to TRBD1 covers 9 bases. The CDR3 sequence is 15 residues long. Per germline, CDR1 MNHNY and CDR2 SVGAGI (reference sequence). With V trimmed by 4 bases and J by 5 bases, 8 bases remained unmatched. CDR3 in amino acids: CASSWRTGADTEAFF. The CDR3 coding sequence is TGTGCCAGCAGTTGGAGGACAGGGGCCGATACTGAAGCTTTCTTT.

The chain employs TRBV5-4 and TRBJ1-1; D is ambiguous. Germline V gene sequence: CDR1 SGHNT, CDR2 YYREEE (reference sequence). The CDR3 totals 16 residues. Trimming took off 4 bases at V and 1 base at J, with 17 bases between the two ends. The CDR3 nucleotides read TGTGCCAGCAGCCTCAACTCTCTAATGACGAACACTGAAGCTTTCTTT. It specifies CASSLNSLMTNTEAFF.

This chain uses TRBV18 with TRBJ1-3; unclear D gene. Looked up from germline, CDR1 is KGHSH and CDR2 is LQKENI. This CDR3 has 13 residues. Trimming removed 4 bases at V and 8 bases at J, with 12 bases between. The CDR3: CASSRSDRDTIYF. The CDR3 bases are TGTGCCAGCTCACGGTCCGATAGGGACACCATATATTTT.

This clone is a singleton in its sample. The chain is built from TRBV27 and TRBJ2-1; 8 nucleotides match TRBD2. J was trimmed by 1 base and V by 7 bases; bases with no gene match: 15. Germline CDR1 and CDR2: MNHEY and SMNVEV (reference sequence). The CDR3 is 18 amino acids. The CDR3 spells CASIGGDGSRGSYNEQFF. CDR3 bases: TGTGCCAGCATCGGGGGGGACGGGTCTCGTGGGTCCTACAATGAGCAGTTCTTC.

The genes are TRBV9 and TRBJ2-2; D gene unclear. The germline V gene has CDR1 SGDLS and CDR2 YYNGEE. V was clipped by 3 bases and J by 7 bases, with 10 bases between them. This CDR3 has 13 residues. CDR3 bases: TGTGCCAGCAGCGCCTACTACAGCGGGGAGCTGTTTTTT. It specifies CASSAYYSGELFF.

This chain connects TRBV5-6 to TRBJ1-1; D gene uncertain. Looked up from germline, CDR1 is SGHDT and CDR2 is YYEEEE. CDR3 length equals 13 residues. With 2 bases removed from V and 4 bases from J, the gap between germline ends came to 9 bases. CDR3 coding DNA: TGTGCCAGCAGCTTACCCATGCGCACTGAAGCTTTCTTT. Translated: CASSLPMRTEAFF.

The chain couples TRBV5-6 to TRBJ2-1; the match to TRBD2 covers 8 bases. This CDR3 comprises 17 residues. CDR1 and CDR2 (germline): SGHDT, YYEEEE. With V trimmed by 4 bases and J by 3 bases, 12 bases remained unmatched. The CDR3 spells CASSRREARGNYNEQFF. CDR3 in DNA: TGTGCCAGCAGCCGGCGGGAGGCCAGAGGAAACTACAATGAGCAGTTCTTC.

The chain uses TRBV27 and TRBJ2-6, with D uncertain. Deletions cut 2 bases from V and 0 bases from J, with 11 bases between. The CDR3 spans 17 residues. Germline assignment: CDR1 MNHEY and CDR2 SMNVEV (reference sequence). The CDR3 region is CASSLIGYVSGANVLTF. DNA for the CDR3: TGTGCCAGCAGTTTAATAGGTTATGTCTCTGGGGCCAACGTCCTGACTTTC.

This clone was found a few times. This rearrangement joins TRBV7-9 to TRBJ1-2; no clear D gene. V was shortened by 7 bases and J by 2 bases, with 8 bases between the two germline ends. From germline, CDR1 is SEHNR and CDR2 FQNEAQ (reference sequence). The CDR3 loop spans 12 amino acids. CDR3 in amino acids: CASNDRNYGYTF. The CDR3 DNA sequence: TGTGCCAGCAACGATAGGAACTATGGCTACACCTTC.

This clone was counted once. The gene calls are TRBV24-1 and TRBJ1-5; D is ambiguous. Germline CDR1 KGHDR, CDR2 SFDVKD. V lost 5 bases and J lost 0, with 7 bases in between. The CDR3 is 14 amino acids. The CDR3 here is CATSAGISNQPQHF. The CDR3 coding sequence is TGTGCCACCAGTGCAGGCATTAGCAATCAGCCCCAGCATTTT.

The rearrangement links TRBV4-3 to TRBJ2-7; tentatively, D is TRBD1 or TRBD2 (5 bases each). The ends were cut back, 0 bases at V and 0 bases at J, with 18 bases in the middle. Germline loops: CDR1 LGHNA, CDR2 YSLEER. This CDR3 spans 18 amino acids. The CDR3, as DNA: TGCGCCAGCAGCCAAGACTCTGGGACGGATATTAGCTCCTACGAGCAGTACTTC. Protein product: CASSQDSGTDISSYEQYF.

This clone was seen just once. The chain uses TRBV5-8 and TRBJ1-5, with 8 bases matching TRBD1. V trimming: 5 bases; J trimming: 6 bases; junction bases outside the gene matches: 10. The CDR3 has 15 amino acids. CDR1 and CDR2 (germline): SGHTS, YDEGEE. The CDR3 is CASSFGQGIIQPQHF. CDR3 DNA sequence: TGTGCCAGCAGTTTCGGACAGGGCATTATTCAGCCCCAGCATTTT.

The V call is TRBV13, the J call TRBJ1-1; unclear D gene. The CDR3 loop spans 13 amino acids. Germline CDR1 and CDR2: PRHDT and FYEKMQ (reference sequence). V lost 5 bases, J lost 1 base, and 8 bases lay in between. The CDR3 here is CASSAAPNTEAFF. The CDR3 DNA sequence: TGTGCCAGCAGCGCCGCCCCGAACACTGAAGCTTTCTTT.

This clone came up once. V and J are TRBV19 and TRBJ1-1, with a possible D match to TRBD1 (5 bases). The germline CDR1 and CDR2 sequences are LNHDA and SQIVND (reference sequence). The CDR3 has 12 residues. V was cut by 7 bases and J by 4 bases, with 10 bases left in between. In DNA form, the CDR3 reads TGTGCCAGTAAGGCCCAGGGCACTGAAGCTTTCTTT. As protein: CASKAQGTEAFF.